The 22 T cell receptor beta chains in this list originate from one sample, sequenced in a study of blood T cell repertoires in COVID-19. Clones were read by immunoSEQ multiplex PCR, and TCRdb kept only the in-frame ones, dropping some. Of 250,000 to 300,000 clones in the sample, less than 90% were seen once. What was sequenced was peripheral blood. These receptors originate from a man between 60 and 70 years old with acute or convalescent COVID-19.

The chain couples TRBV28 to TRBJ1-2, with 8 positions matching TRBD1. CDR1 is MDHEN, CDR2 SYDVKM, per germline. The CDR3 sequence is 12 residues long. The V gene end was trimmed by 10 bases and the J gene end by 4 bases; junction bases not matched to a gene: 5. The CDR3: CATSTGGYGYTF. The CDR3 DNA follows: TGTGCCACCTCCACAGGGGGCTATGGCTACACCTTC.

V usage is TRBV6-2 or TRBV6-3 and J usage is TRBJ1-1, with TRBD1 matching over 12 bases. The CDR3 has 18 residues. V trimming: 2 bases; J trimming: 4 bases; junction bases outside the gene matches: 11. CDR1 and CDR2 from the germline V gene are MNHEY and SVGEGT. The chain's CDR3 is CASSYEKGTGGMFTEAFF. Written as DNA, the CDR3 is TGTGCCAGCAGTTACGAGAAAGGGACAGGGGGCATGTTCACTGAAGCTTTCTTT.

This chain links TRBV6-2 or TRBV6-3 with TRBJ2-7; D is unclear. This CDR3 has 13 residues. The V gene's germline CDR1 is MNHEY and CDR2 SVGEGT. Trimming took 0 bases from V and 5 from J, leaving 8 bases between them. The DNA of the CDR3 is TGTGCCAGCAGTTACTCCCGGAGCCACGAGCAGTACTTC. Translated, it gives CASSYSRSHEQYF.

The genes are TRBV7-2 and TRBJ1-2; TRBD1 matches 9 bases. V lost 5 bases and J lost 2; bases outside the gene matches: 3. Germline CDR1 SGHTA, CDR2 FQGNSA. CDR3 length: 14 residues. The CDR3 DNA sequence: TGTGCCAGCAGCCAGGGGACAGGGAACTATGGCTACACCTTC. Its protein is CASSQGTGNYGYTF.

In DNA form, the CDR3 reads TGTGCCAGCAGTTTCAGGGAATACGAGCAGTACTTC. Its protein product is CASSFREYEQYF. The chain combines TRBV28 with TRBJ2-7; D possibly corresponds to TRBD1 (5 bases). The V end was cut by 3 bases, the J end by 4 bases, with 7 bases between. The CDR3 runs to 12 residues. CDR1 is MDHEN, CDR2 SYDVKM, per germline.

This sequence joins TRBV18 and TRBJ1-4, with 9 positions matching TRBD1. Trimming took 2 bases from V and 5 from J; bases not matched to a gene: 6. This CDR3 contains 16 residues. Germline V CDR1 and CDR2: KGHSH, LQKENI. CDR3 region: CASSPNSGQGNEKLFF. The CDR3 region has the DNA TGTGCCAGCTCACCAAATTCTGGACAGGGGAATGAAAAACTGTTTTTT.

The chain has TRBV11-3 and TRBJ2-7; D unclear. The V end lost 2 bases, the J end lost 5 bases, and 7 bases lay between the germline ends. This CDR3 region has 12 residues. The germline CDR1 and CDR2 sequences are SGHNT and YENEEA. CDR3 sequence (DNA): TGTGCCAGCAGCTTACGGTCGGACGAGCAGTACTTC. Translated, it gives CASSLRSDEQYF.

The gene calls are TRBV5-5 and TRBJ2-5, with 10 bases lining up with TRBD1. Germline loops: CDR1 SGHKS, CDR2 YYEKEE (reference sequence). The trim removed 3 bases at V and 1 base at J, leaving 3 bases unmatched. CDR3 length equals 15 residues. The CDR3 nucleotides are TGTGCCAGCAGCTGGGACAGGGGCCGCCAAGAGACCCAGTACTTC. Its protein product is CASSWDRGRQETQYF.

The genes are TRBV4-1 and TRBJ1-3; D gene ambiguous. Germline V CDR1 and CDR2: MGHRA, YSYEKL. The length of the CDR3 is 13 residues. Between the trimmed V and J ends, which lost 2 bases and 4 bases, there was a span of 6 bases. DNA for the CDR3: TGCGCCAGCAGCCAACTGACAGGAAACACCATATATTTT. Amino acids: CASSQLTGNTIYF.

The CDR3 here is CASSPGTSGGAVNTQYF. Written as DNA, the CDR3 is TGCGCCAGCAGCCCCGGGACTAGCGGGGGGGCTGTGAATACGCAGTATTTT. This chain links TRBV5-1 with TRBJ2-3; 16 positions agree with TRBD2. The CDR3 is made up of 17 amino acids. The V gene's germline CDR1 is SGHRS and CDR2 YFSETQ. Trimming at V came to 4 bases and at J to 7 bases, leaving 9 bases not matched to a gene.

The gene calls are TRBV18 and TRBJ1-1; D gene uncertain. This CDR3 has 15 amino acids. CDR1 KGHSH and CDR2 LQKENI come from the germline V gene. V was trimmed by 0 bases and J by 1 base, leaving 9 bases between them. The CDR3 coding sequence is TGTGCCAGCTCACCACCTTCGGGAGCGAACACTGAAGCTTTCTTT. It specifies CASSPPSGANTEAFF.

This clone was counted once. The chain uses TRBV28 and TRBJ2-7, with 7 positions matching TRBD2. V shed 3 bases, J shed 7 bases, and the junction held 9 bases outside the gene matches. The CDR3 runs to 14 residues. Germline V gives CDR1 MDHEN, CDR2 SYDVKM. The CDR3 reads CASSFLRGGVEQYF. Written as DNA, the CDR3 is TGTGCCAGCAGTTTTTTAAGGGGAGGGGTGGAGCAGTACTTC. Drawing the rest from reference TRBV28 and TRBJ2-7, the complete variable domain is DVKVTQSSRYLVKRTGEKVFLECVQDMDHENMFWYRQDPGLGLRLIYFSYDVKMKEKGDIPEGYSVSREKKERFSLILESASTNQTSMYLCASSFLRGGVEQYFGPGTRLTVT.

The CDR3 nucleotides read TGTGCCATCAGTGAGTCGGGACAGGGGTACGGTCAGCCCCAGCATTTT. Translating gives CAISESGQGYGQPQHF. The chain recombines TRBV10-3 with TRBJ1-5; TRBD1 matches at 10 bases. V gave up 0 bases and J gave up 6 bases; unmatched junction bases: 5. This CDR3 is 16 amino acids long. Germline V CDR1 and CDR2: ENHRY, SYGVKD.

CDR3 coding DNA: TGTGCCAGCAGTTGGGGGGGATCTGATTCACCCCTCCACTTT. This codes for CASSWGGSDSPLHF. The rearrangement links TRBV27 to TRBJ1-6; maybe TRBD1 (5 bases). The CDR3 extends over 14 amino acids. The V and J ends lost 4 bases and 8 bases respectively, with 12 bases between them. CDR1 and CDR2 from the germline V gene are MNHEY and SMNVEV (reference sequence).

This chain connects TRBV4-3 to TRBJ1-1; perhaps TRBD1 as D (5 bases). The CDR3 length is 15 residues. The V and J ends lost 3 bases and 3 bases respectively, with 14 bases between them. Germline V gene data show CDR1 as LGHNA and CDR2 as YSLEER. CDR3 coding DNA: TGCGCCAGCAGCCAGGGATTAAAACAGGACACTGAAGCTTTCTTT. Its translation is CASSQGLKQDTEAFF.

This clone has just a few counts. Here the CDR3 DNA reads TGCGCCAGCAGCCAAGATCAGGGACTAGTGCGGGAGACCCAGTACTTC. It is translated as CASSQDQGLVRETQYF. V is TRBV4-1 and J is TRBJ2-5; 8 positions agree with TRBD2. Trimming cost V 0 bases and J 5 bases; bases outside gene matches: 8. CDR3 size: 16 residues. The V gene's germline CDR1 is MGHRA and CDR2 YSYEKL.

Written as DNA, the CDR3 is TGTGCCAGCTCACCGGGGACTACAACTAATGAAAAACTGTTTTTT. Residues: CASSPGTTTNEKLFF. The rearrangement links TRBV18 to TRBJ1-4; tentative D call: TRBD1 (5 bases). V gave up 3 bases and J gave up 0 bases, with 8 bases separating them. Germline values: CDR1 KGHSH, CDR2 LQKENI. CDR3 size: 15 residues.

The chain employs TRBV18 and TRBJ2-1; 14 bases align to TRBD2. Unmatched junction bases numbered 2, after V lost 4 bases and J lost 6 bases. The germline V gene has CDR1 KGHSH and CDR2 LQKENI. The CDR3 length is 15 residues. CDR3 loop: CASSLGTSGSNEQFF. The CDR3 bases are TGTGCCAGCTCACTAGGGACTAGCGGGAGCAATGAGCAGTTCTTC.

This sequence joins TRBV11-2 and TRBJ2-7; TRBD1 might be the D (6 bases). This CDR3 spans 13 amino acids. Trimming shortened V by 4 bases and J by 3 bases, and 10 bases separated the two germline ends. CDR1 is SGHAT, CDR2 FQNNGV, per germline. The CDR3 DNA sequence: TGTGCCAGCAGCTCCGGACAGAACTACGAGCAGTACTTC. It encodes CASSSGQNYEQYF.

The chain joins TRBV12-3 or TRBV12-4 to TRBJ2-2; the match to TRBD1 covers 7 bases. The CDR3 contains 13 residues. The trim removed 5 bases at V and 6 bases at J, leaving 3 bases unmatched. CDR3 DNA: TGTGCCAGCAGTCAGCAGGGGGCCGGGGAGCTGTTTTTT. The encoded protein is CASSQQGAGELFF.

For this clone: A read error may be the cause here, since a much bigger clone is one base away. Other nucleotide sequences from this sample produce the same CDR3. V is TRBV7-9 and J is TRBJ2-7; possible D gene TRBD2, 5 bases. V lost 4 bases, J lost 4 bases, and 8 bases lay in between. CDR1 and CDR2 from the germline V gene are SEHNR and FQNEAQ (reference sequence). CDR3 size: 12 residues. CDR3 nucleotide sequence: TGTGCCAGCAGCTCCGACTATTACGAGCAGTACTTC. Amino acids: CASSSDYYEQYF.

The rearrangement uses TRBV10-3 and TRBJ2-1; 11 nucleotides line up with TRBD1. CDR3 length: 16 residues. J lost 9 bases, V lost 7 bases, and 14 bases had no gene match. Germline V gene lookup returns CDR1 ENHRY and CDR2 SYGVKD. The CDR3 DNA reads TGTGCCATCAAAGCCGGCGGAGGACAGGGGGCTGGTGAGCAGTTCTTC. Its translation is CAIKAGGGQGAGEQFF.